Following are 5 T cell receptor beta chains from one sample sequenced in a study of control samples from healthy donors and cancer patients. Using immunoSEQ multiplex PCR, the repertoire was profiled, and TCRdb retains in-frame clones only, with some absent. This table holds about 130,000 clones, approximately 90% found once. The source material was blood. These receptor sequences come from a man aged 35-49 years in good health.

This clone was recorded once. The chain links TRBV9 to TRBJ1-5; TRBD1 matches 7 bases. V lost 4 bases and J lost 6; bases outside the gene matches: 10. CDR1 and CDR2 from the germline V gene are SGDLS and YYNGEE. The CDR3 sequence is 15 residues long. As DNA, the CDR3 is TGTGCCAGCAGCCTTTCAGGGGGGGTGGGTCAGCCCCAGCATTTT. Translation: CASSLSGGVGQPQHF.

The chain joins TRBV11-2 to TRBJ2-5, with D possibly matching TRBD2 (5 bases). This CDR3 has 13 amino acids. V lost 3 bases and J lost 5, with 10 bases in between. Per the germline V gene, CDR1 is SGHAT and CDR2 is FQNNGV. In DNA, the CDR3 is TGTGCCAGCAGCTTTCCGGGGTATGAGACCCAGTACTTC. Encoded protein: CASSFPGYETQYF.

The V gene is TRBV15, the J gene TRBJ2-2; a possible D gene is TRBD2 (6 bases). Germline values: CDR1 LNHNV, CDR2 YYDKDF (reference sequence). This CDR3 spans 14 amino acids. V lost 5 bases and J lost 13, with 20 bases in between. The CDR3 DNA reads as TGTGCCACCAGCGGCCCGGGACTCCGGGAAGGGCTGTTTTTT. Protein product: CATSGPGLREGLFF.

This rearrangement joins TRBV19 to TRBJ1-2; no clear D. CDR3 length: 14 amino acids. The V end was cut by 6 bases, the J end by 4 bases, with 15 bases between. The V gene's germline CDR1 is LNHDA and CDR2 SQIVND (reference sequence). CDR3 protein: CASSFAGGPYGYTF. As DNA, the CDR3 is TGTGCCAGTAGCTTTGCTGGAGGGCCCTATGGCTACACCTTC. The full variable domain, with the rest looked up from reference TRBV19 and TRBJ1-2, is DGGITQSPKYLFRKEGQNVTLSCEQNLNHDAMYWYRQDPGQGLRLIYYSQIVNDFQKGDIAEGYSVSREKKESFPLTVTSAQKNPTAFYLCASSFAGGPYGYTFGSGTRLTVV.

The CDR3 DNA is TGTGCCAGCAAAGAGAACAATGAGCAGTTCTTC. It codes for CASKENNEQFF. The chain has TRBV6-5 and TRBJ2-1; the D is unclear. Germline CDR1 is MNHEY and CDR2 is SVGAGI. The V end was cut by 7 bases, the J end by 5 bases, with 6 bases between. This CDR3 has 11 residues.